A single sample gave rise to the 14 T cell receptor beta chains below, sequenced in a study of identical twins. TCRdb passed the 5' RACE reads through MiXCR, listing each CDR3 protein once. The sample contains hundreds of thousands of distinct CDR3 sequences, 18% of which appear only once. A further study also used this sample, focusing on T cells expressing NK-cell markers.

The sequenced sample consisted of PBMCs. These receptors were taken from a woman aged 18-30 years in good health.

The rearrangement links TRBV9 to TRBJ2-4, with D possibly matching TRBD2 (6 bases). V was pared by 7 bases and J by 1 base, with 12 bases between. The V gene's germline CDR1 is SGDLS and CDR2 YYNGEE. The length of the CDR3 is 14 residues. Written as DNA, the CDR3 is TGTGCCAGCCAACCGGGGGAGGCCAAAAACATTCAGTACTTC. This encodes CASQPGEAKNIQYF.

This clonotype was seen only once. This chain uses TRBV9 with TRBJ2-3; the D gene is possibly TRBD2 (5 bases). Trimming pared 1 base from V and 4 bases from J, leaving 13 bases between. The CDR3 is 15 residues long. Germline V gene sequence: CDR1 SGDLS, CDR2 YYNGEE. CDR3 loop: CASSVTPGMPDTQYF. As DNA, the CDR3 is TGTGCCAGCAGCGTAACCCCCGGGATGCCAGATACGCAGTATTTT.

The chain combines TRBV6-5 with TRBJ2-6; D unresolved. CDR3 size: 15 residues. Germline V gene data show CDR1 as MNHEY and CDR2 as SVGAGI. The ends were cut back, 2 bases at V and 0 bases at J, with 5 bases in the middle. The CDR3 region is CASSYQASGANVLTF. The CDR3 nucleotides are TGTGCCAGCAGTTACCAGGCCTCTGGGGCCAACGTCCTGACTTTC.

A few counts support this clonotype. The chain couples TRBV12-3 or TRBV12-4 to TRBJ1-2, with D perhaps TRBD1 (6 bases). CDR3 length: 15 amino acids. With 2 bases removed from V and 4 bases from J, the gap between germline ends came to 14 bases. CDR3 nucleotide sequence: TGTGCCAGCAGTTTACGGTCCGGGGGCCTCTATGGCTACACCTTC. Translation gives CASSLRSGGLYGYTF.

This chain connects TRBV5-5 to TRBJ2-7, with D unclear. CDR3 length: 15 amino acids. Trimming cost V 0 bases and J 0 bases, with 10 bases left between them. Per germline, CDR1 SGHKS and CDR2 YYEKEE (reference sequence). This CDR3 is CASSLERWVSYEQYF. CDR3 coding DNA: TGTGCCAGCAGCTTGGAGAGGTGGGTCTCCTACGAGCAGTACTTC.

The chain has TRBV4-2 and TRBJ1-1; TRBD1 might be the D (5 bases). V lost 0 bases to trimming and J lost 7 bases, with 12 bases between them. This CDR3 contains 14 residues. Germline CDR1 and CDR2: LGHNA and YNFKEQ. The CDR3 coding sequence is TGTGCCAGCAGCCAAGATCTAGGGGTACATGAAGCTTTCTTT. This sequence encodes CASSQDLGVHEAFF.

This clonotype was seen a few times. The CDR3 sequence is CASNPQPGQGDYGYTF. The CDR3 bases are TGTGCCAGCAACCCACAGCCGGGACAGGGGGACTATGGCTACACCTTC. V and J are TRBV6-1 and TRBJ1-2, with TRBD1 matching over 11 bases. Per germline, CDR1 MNHNS and CDR2 SASEGT. The length of the CDR3 is 16 residues. V gave up 7 bases and J gave up 3 bases; unmatched junction bases: 10.

The CDR3 region has the DNA TGTGCCAGCAGCTTAGTGGGGGGCCTAGGTACCGGGGAGCTGTTTTTT. Protein sequence: CASSLVGGLGTGELFF. The rearrangement uses TRBV7-2 and TRBJ2-2; tentatively, D is TRBD1 or TRBD2 (6 bases each). This CDR3 is built from 16 residues. CDR1 and CDR2 (germline): SGHTA, FQGNSA. V lost 1 base to trimming and J lost 5 bases, with 14 bases between them.

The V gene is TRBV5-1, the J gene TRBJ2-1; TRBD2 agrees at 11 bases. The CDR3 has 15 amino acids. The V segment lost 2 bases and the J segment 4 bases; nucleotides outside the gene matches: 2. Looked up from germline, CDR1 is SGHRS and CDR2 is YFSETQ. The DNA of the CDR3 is TGCGCCAGCAGCTTTATAGCGGGGGGGTACAATGAGCAGTTCTTC. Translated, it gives CASSFIAGGYNEQFF.

CDR3 sequence (DNA): TGTGCCAGCAGACTACAGGGGTCCGGGGCCAACGTCCTGACTTTC. Translating gives CASRLQGSGANVLTF. The V and J genes are TRBV7-2 and TRBJ2-6, with 7 bases identical to TRBD1. The CDR3 contains 15 residues. Losses at the gene ends were 6 bases for V and 4 bases for J; bases not matched to a gene: 6. Germline V gene lookup returns CDR1 SGHTA and CDR2 FQGNSA.

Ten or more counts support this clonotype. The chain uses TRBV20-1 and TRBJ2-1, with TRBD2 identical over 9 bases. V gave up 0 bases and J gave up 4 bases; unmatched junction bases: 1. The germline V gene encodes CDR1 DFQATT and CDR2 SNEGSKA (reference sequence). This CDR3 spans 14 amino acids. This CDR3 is CSARDLAGYNEQFF. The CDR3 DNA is TGCAGTGCTAGAGATCTAGCGGGATACAATGAGCAGTTCTTC.

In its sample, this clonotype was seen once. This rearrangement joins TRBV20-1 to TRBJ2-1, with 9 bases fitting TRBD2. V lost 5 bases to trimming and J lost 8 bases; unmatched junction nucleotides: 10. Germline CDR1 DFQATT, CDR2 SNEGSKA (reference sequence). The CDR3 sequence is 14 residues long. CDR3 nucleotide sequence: TGCAGTGCTGAGAGGGCGGGGGGGCCGTATGAGCAGTTCTTC. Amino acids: CSAERAGGPYEQFF.

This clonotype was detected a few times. CDR3 loop: CASSLRTGSQPQHF. CDR3 DNA: TGTGCCAGCAGCTTAAGAACGGGCAGTCAGCCCCAGCATTTT. The V and J genes are TRBV7-2 and TRBJ1-5; D remains ambiguous. Germline CDR1 is SGHTA and CDR2 is FQGNSA. V was clipped by 2 bases and J by 6 bases, with 11 bases between them. The CDR3 loop spans 14 amino acids.

CDR3: CATSRGSTDTQYF. Written as DNA, the CDR3 is TGTGCCACCAGCCGTGGGAGCACAGATACGCAGTATTTT. V and J are TRBV15 and TRBJ2-3; D gene ambiguous. Germline lookup yields CDR1 LNHNV and CDR2 YYDKDF (reference sequence). The CDR3 sequence is 13 residues long. Trimming pared 5 bases from V and 0 bases from J, leaving 6 bases between.